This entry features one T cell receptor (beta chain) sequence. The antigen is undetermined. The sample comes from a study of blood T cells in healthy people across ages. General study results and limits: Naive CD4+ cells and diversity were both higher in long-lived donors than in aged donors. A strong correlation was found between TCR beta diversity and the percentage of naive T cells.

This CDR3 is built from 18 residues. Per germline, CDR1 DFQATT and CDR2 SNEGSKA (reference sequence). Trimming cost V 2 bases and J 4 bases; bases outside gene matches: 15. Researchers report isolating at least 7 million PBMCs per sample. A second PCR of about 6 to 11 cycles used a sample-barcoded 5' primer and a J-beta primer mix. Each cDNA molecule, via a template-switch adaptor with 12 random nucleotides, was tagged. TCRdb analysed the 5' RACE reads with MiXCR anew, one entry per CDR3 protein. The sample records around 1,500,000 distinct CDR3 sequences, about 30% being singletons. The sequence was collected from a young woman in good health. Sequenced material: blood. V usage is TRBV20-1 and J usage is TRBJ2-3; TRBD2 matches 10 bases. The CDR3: CSARRVAGGHRQADTQYF. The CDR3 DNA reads TGCAGTGCTAGAAGGGTAGCGGGGGGCCACCGGCAAGCAGATACGCAGTATTTT.